This record covers a single T cell receptor beta chain. Repertoires were generated with immunoSEQ multiplex PCR, while TCRdb's copy carries only in-frame clones and drops some. The sample gives more than 120,000 clones, roughly 90% of which show up once; 1.5% to 2% is in the top ten. The record originates from a study of T cell responses to AZD1222 COVID-19 vaccine. Second doses at about 4 or about 12 weeks were pooled. The CDR3 runs 16 residues. V was pared by 5 bases and J by 2 bases, with 6 bases of the junction left unmatched. The germline V gene encodes CDR1 MRHNA and CDR2 SNTAGT. This TCR came from an adult who received the AZD1222 COVID-19 vaccine. This chain links TRBV6-4 with TRBJ2-6; 7 bases are shared with TRBD2. The sample here was peripheral blood, taken 28 days after the second AZD1222 dose. The CDR3 DNA follows: TGTGCCAGCAGTCCGAGCGGGAACCCTGGGGCCAACGTCCTGACTTTC. Residues: CASSPSGNPGANVLTF.